The 13 T cell receptor beta chains below all came from one sample that was sequenced in a study of blood T cell repertoires in COVID-19. The protocol was immunoSEQ multiplex PCR, while the TCRdb copy is restricted to in-frame clones and leaves out a portion. Among about 220,000 clones listed, around 82% were seen once. The material sequenced was peripheral blood. The receptors come from a woman aged 70-85 years with acute or convalescent COVID-19.

The rearrangement joins TRBV5-3 to TRBJ2-7, with TRBD1 identical over 10 bases. TRBV5-3 is an ORF for which the function is uncertain. V shed 4 bases and J 6 bases; nucleotides not matched to a gene: 16. The CDR3 contains 17 residues. The CDR3 DNA is TGTGCCAGAAGCAGCCGGGACAGGGGACGTTGTAAAGGCGAGCAGTACGTC. It codes for CARSSRDRGRCKGEQYV.

This chain joins TRBV7-6 and TRBJ2-3, with 12 bases fitting TRBD2. Germline trimming cut 5 bases from V and 1 base from J; bases unmatched to any gene: 4. CDR1 SGHVS and CDR2 FNYEAQ come from the germline V gene. This CDR3 has 16 amino acids. The CDR3 protein is CASSARLAGGTDTQYF. CDR3 coding DNA: TGTGCCAGCAGCGCGAGACTAGCGGGGGGCACAGATACGCAGTATTTT. Based on the CDR3 plus reference TRBV7-6 and TRBJ2-3, the full variable domain is GAGVSQSPRYKVTKRGQDVALRCDPISGHVSLYWYRQALGQGPEFLTYFNYEAQQDKSGLPNDRFSAERPEGSISTLTIQRTEQRDSAMYRCASSARLAGGTDTQYFGPGTRLTVL.

The chain has TRBV5-1 and TRBJ2-5; 7 nucleotides align to TRBD2. This CDR3 spans 14 amino acids. The trim removed 3 bases at V and 5 bases at J, leaving 7 bases unmatched. Germline CDR1 SGHRS, CDR2 YFSETQ. The CDR3: CASSSSGVGETQYF. DNA of the CDR3: TGCGCCAGCAGCTCAAGCGGGGTCGGGGAGACCCAGTACTTC.

The sample holds many counts of this clone. The chain combines TRBV7-9 with TRBJ2-5, with unresolved D. The germline V and J ends were trimmed by 5 bases and 5 bases, with 21 bases remaining between them. CDR1 is SEHNR and CDR2 is FQNEAQ in the germline V gene (reference sequence). The CDR3 contains 16 residues. The CDR3 nucleotides read TGTGCCAGCAGCCTCTCCTCCCAGCTTATGCGGGAGACCCAGTACTTC. It translates to CASSLSSQLMRETQYF. The complete variable domain, with remaining parts taken from reference TRBV7-9 and TRBJ2-5, reads DTGVSQNPRHKITKRGQNVTFRCDPISEHNRLYWYRQTLGQGPEFLTYFQNEAQLEKSRLLSDRFSAERPKGSFSTLEIQRTEQGDSAMYLCASSLSSQLMRETQYFGPGTRLLVL.

The CDR3 is CASSGGGRGQNTEAFF. The CDR3 DNA is TGTGCCAGCAGTGGGGGGGGCAGGGGACAGAACACTGAAGCTTTCTTT. The rearrangement links TRBV6-1 to TRBJ1-1; weak D call: TRBD1 (6 bases). CDR1 is MNHNS and CDR2 is SASEGT in the germline V gene. The CDR3 is 16 amino acids. With 4 bases removed from V and 1 base from J, the gap between germline ends came to 16 bases.

This clone has more than one count but fewer than ten. The chain is built from TRBV5-4 and TRBJ1-4, with 8 bases identical to TRBD1. This CDR3 is built from 14 residues. V dropped 4 bases and J dropped 8; count of bases not matched to a gene: 7. Germline lookup yields CDR1 SGHNT and CDR2 YYREEE (reference sequence). Here the CDR3 DNA reads TGTGCCAGCAGCCGCGGACAGGGTTGGGAAAAACTGTTTTTT. Translating gives CASSRGQGWEKLFF.

The chain is built from TRBV29-1 and TRBJ2-3; 8 nucleotides match TRBD2. This CDR3 comprises 14 residues. Germline V gives CDR1 SQVTM, CDR2 ANQGSEA. V shed 4 bases, J shed 3 bases, and the junction held 6 bases outside the gene matches. Written as DNA, the CDR3 is TGCAGCGTTGTAAGCGGGGGTGGAACAGATACGCAGTATTTT. Its protein is CSVVSGGGTDTQYF.

Many counts were recorded for this clone. The J gene is TRBJ2-6, the V gene TRBV19; no clear D. CDR3 length: 15 residues. Germline V lookup: CDR1 LNHDA, CDR2 SQIVND (reference sequence). Deletions cut 6 bases from V and 0 bases from J, with 9 bases between. The CDR3 DNA sequence: TGTGCCAGTAGCTCAGGATCCTCTGGGGCCAACGTCCTGACTTTC. Translation gives CASSSGSSGANVLTF.

The rearrangement uses TRBV25-1 and TRBJ2-1; the D is unclear. The CDR3 is 13 amino acids. Trimming took off 4 bases at V and 10 bases at J, with 14 bases between the two ends. The germline V gene has CDR1 MGHDK and CDR2 SYGVNS. In DNA, the CDR3 is TGTGCCAGCAGTGTACTAATTTTACGGGAGCAGTTCTTC. Translated, it gives CASSVLILREQFF.

The chain joins TRBV21-1 to TRBJ2-1; the D segment call TRBD1 is taken from the table without a DNA check. TRBV21-1 is reported as a pseudogene. The CDR3 has 16 amino acids. DNA for the CDR3: TGTGCCAGCAGCAAAGTTAAACAGGGGTGGAGCAATGAGCAGTTCTTC. Translation gives CASSKVKQGWSNEQFF.

The chain employs TRBV2 and TRBJ2-7, with TRBD1 identical over 7 bases. The CDR3 runs to 15 residues. The ends lost 5 bases at V and 5 bases at J; junction bases unmatched: 12. Germline V gene lookup returns CDR1 SNHLY and CDR2 FYNNEI. CDR3 in amino acids: CASSTQSTGSDEQYF. The CDR3 nucleotides are TGTGCCAGCAGTACCCAATCGACAGGGTCCGACGAGCAGTACTTC.

This clone was seen once. The chain carries TRBV6-5 and TRBJ2-3; D ambiguous. Germline V lookup: CDR1 MNHEY, CDR2 SVGAGI. The CDR3 has 12 amino acids. V lost 7 bases to trimming and J lost 0 bases, with 5 bases between them. CDR3: CASMSSTDTQYF. As DNA, the CDR3 is TGTGCCAGCATGAGTAGCACAGATACGCAGTATTTT.

J is TRBJ2-3 and V is TRBV10-3; 14 bases are a match to TRBD2. After removal of 10 bases from V and 9 bases from J, the junction contained 9 bases not matched to a gene. Germline assignment: CDR1 ENHRY and CDR2 SYGVKD. The length of the CDR3 is 14 residues. CDR3 nucleotides: TGTGCCACCGGGACTAGCGGGGGTGAAGACACGCAGTATTTT. This encodes CATGTSGGEDTQYF.